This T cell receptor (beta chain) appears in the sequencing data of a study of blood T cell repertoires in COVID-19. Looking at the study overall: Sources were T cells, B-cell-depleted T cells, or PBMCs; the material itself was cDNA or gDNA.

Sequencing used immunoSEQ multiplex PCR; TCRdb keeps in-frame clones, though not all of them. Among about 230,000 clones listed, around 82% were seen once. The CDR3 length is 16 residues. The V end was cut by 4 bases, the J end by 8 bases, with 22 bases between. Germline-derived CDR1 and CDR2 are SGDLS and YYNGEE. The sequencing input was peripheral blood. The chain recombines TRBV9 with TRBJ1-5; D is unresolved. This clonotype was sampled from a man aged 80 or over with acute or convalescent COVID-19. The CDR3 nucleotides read TGTGCCAGCAGCCGTCGGGGTGGCGGCAATACGGAGCCCCAGCATTTT. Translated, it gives CASSRRGGGNTEPQHF.